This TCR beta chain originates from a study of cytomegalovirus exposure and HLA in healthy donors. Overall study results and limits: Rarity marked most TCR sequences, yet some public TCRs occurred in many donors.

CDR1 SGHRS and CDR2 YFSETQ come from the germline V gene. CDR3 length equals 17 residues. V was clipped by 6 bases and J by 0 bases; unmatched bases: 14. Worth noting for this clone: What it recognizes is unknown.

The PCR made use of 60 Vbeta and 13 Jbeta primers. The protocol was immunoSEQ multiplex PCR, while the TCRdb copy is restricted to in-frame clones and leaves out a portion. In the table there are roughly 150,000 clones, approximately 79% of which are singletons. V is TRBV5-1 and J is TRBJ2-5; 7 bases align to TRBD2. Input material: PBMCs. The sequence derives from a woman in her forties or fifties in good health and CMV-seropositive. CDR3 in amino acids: CASTSWGGRNNQETQYF. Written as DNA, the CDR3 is TGCGCCAGCACCTCTTGGGGGGGTAGGAATAACCAAGAGACCCAGTACTTC.